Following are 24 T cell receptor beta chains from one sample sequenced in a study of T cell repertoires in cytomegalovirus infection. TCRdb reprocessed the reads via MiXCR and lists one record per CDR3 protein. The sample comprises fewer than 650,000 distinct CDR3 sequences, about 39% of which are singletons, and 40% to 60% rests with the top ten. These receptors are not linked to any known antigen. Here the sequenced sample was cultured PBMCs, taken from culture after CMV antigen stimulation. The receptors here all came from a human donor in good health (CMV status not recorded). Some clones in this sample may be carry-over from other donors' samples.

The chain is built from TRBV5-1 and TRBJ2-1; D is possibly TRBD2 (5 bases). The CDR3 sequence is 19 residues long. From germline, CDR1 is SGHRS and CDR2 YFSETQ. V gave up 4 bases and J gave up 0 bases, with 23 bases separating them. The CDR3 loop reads CASSTPSGPGASSYNEQFF. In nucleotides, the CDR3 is TGCGCCAGCAGCACCCCGAGCGGCCCGGGCGCGAGCTCCTACAATGAGCAGTTCTTC.

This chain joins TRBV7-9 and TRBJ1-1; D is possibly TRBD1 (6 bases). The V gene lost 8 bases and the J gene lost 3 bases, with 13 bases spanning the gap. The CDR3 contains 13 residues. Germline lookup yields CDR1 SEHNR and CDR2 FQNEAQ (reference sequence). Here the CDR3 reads CASGIGGYTEAFF. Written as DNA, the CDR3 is TGTGCCAGCGGCATAGGGGGGTACACTGAAGCTTTCTTT.

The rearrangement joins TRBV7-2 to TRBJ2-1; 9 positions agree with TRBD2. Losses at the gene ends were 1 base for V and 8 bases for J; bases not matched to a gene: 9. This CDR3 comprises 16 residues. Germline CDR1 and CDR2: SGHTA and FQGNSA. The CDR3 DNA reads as TGTGCCAGCAGCTTAGGAGCCCTAGCGGGATCGCATGAGCAGTTCTTC. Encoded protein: CASSLGALAGSHEQFF.

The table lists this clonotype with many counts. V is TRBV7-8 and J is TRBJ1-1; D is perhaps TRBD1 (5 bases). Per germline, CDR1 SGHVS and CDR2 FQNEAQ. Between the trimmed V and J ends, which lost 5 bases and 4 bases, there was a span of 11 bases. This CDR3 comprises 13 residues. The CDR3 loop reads CASSHGRGTEAFF. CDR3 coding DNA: TGTGCCAGCAGCCACGGGAGGGGCACTGAAGCTTTCTTT.

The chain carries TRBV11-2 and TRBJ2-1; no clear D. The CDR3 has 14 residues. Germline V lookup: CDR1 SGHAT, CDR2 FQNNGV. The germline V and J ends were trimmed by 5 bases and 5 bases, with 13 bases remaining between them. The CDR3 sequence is CASSTTGPNNEQFF. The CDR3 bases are TGTGCCAGCAGCACGACGGGTCCGAACAATGAGCAGTTCTTC. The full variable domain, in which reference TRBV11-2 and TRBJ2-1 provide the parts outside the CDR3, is EAGVAQSPRYKIIEKRQSVAFWCNPISGHATLYWYQQILGQGPKLLIQFQNNGVVDDSQLPKDRFSAERLKGVDSTLKIQPAKLEDSAVYLCASSTTGPNNEQFFGPGTRLTVL.

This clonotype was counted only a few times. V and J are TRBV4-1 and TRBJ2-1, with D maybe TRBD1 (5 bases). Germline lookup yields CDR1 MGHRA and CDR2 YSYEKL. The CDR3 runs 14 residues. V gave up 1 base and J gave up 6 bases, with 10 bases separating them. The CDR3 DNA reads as TGCGCCAGCAGCCAAGCGACAGTTGGCAATGAGCAGTTCTTC. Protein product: CASSQATVGNEQFF.

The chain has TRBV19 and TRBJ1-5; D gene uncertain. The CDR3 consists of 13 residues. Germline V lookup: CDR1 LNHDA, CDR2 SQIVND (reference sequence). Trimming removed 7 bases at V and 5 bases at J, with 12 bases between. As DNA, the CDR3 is TGTGCCAGTACCCCGGATCGAGATCAGCCCCAGCATTTT. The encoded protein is CASTPDRDQPQHF. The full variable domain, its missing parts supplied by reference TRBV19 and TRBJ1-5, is DGGITQSPKYLFRKEGQNVTLSCEQNLNHDAMYWYRQDPGQGLRLIYYSQIVNDFQKGDIAEGYSVSREKKESFPLTVTSAQKNPTAFYLCASTPDRDQPQHFGDGTRLSIL.

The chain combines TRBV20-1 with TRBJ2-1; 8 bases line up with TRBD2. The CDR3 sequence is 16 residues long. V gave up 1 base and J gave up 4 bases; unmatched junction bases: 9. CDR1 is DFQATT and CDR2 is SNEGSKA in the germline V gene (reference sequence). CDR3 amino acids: CSARGITSGRYNEQFF. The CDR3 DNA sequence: TGCAGTGCTAGAGGCATAACTAGCGGACGTTACAATGAGCAGTTCTTC.

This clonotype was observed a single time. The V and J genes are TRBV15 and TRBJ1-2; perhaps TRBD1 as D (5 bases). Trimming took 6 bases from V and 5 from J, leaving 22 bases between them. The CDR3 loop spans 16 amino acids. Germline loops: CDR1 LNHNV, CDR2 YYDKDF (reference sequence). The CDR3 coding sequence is TGTGCCACCAGTTCATCCGGGACCCCCGGACGTTATGGCTACACCTTC. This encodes CATSSSGTPGRYGYTF.

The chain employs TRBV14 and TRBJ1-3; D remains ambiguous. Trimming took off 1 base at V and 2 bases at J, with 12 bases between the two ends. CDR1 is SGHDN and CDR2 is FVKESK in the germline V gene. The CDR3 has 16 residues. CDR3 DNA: TGTGCCAGCAGCCAAGGGGGTTACCGGACTGGAAACACCATATATTTT. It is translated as CASSQGGYRTGNTIYF.

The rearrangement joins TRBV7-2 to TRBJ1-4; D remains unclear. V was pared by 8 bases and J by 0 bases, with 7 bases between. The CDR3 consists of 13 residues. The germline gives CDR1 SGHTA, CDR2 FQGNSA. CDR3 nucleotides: TGTGCCAGCGCCCCCTCAACTAATGAAAAACTGTTTTTT. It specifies CASAPSTNEKLFF.

The CDR3: CSAREPGLAKDEQYF. Here the CDR3 DNA reads TGCAGTGCTAGAGAGCCGGGACTAGCGAAGGACGAGCAGTACTTC. This chain joins TRBV20-1 and TRBJ2-7; 10 bases are a match to TRBD2. The CDR3 runs 15 residues. Germline loops: CDR1 DFQATT, CDR2 SNEGSKA (reference sequence). The J segment lost 5 bases and the V segment lost 0 bases, leaving 7 bases of the junction unmatched.

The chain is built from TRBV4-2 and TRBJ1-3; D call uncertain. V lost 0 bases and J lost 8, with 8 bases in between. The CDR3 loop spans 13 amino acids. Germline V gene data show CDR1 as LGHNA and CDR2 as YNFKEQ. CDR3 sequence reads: CASSQDMRHTIYF. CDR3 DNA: TGTGCCAGCAGCCAAGATATGCGGCACACCATATATTTT.

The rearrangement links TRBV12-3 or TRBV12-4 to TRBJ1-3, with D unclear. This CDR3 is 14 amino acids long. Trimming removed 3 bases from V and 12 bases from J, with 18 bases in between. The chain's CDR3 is CASSFASDLPSIYF. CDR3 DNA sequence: TGTGCCAGCAGTTTCGCCAGCGACCTCCCCAGCATATATTTT.

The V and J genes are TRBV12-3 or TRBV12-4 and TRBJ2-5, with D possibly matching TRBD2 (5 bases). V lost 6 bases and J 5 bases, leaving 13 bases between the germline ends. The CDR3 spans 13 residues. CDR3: CASSSQRGETQYF. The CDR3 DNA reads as TGTGCCAGCAGCTCCCAACGCGGGGAGACCCAGTACTTC.

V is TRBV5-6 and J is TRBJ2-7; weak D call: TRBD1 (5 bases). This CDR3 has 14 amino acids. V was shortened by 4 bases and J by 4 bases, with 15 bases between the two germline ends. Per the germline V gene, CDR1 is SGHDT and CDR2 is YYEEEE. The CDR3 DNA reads TGTGCCAGCAGCCCCATCAGCAGGGAATACGAGCAGTACTTC. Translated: CASSPISREYEQYF.

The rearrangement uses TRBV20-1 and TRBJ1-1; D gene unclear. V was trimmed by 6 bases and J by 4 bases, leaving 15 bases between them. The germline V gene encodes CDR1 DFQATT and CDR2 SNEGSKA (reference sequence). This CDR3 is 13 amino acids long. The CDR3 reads CSANPGSTTEAFF. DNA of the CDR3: TGCAGTGCAAATCCAGGCAGCACCACTGAAGCTTTCTTT.

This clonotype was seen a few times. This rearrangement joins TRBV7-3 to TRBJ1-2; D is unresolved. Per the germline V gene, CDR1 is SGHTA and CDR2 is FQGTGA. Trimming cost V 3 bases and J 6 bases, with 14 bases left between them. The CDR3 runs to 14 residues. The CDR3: CASSFLGRMNGYTF. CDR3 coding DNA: TGTGCCAGCAGCTTTCTCGGCCGCATGAATGGCTACACCTTC.

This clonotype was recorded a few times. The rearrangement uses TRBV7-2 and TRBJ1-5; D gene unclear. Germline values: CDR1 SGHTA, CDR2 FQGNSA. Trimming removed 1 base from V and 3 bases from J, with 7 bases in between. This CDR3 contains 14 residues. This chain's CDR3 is CASSLVPFNQPQHF. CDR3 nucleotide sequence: TGTGCCAGCAGCTTAGTTCCTTTCAATCAGCCCCAGCATTTT.

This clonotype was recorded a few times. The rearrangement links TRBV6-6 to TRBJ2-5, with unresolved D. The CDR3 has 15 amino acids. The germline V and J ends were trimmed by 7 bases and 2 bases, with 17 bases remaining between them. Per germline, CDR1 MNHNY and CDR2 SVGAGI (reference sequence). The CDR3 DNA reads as TGTGCCAGCACCACCGTGGGTCGGATACAAGAGACCCAGTACTTC. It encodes CASTTVGRIQETQYF.

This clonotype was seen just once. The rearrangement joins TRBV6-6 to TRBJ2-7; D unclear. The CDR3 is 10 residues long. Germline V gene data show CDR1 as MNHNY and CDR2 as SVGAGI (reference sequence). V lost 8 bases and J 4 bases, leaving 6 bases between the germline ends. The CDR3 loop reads CASGKYEQYF. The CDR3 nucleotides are TGTGCCAGCGGAAAGTACGAGCAGTACTTC.

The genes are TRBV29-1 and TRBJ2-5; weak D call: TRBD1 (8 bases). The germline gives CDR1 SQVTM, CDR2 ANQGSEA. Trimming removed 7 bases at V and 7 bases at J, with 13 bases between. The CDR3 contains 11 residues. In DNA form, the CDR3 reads TGCAGCGGGACAGGGAGGGGGACCCAGTACTTC. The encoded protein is CSGTGRGTQYF.

CDR3 DNA: TGTGCCAGCAGTTTTTTGGGCGCGGGACAAGAGACCCAGTACTTC. This encodes CASSFLGAGQETQYF. V gene TRBV28 combines with J gene TRBJ2-5; TRBD2 might be the D (6 bases). CDR1 MDHEN and CDR2 SYDVKM come from the germline V gene. V was shortened by 3 bases and J by 2 bases, with 13 bases between the two germline ends. The CDR3 contains 15 residues. The full variable domain, rest sourced from reference TRBV28 and TRBJ2-5, is DVKVTQSSRYLVKRTGEKVFLECVQDMDHENMFWYRQDPGLGLRLIYFSYDVKMKEKGDIPEGYSVSREKKERFSLILESASTNQTSMYLCASSFLGAGQETQYFGPGTRLLVL.

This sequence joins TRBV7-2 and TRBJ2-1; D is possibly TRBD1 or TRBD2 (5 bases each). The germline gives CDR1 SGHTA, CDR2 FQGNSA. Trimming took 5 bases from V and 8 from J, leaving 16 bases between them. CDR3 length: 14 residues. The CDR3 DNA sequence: TGTGCCAGCAGCCCACGAGTTGGGGGACATGAGCAGTTCTTC. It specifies CASSPRVGGHEQFF.